In its sample, the clone carrying this TCR beta chain was seen a few times. This sample was included in a study of response to subunit inactivated influenza vaccine. The trim removed 5 bases at V and 7 bases at J, leaving 7 bases unmatched. Germline V gene data show CDR1 as SGHAT and CDR2 as FQNNGV. The length of the CDR3 is 13 residues. TCRdb reprocessed the RT-PCR reads via MiXCR and lists one record per CDR3 protein. The repertoire includes approximately 500,000 distinct CDR3 sequences, around 15% of them detected once, and roughly 11% sits in the top ten. The receptor was isolated from a man between 50 and 59 years old who received an inactivated influenza vaccine. This material consisted of PBMCs from blood, taken 11 to 12 days after vaccination. The chain has TRBV11-2 and TRBJ2-5, with 7 nucleotides matching TRBD1. This CDR3 reads CASSQGDRGTQYF. The CDR3, as DNA: TGTGCCAGCAGCCAGGGGGACCGGGGGACCCAGTACTTC.